What follows is one T cell receptor (beta chain) and its context. The target antigen is unknown. The data derive from a study of chemoradiotherapy in HPV16-positive cancers. Points from the study as a whole: HPV-specific T cells were functionally defined from only a couple of HPV16-positive patients. Better recurrence-free survival went with HPV-responsive T-cell expansion in HPV16-positive patients.

Repertoires were sampled repeatedly during chemoradiotherapy. Profiled with immunoSEQ multiplex PCR; TCRdb holds only in-frame clones, not every one. Of roughly 32,000 clones in the sample, 80% to 90% were seen once. The material was blood, obtained from a patient who underwent chemoradiotherapy. This sequence originates from a human donor with HPV-associated anogenital cancer.

The CDR3 here is CASSYSSETQYF. The DNA for the CDR3 is TGTGCCAGCAGTTACTCGAGTGAGACCCAGTACTTC. The rearrangement links TRBV6-6 to TRBJ2-5; D is uncertain. The germline V gene has CDR1 MNHNY and CDR2 SVGAGI (reference sequence). With 0 bases removed from V and 5 bases from J, the gap between germline ends came to 4 bases. The CDR3 loop spans 12 amino acids.